These 29 T cell receptor beta chains originate from one sample sequenced in a study of blood T cell repertoires in COVID-19. The assay was immunoSEQ multiplex PCR, and TCRdb's table has in-frame clones only and misses some. Of about 100,000 clones in the sample, around 83% are singletons; the top ten hold 2% to 2.5%. Sequenced: peripheral blood. These TCRs come from a human donor in a cohort sampled during active COVID-19.

This clone has more than one count but fewer than ten. The chain has TRBV13 and TRBJ2-6, with D hard to call. The V gene lost 5 bases and the J gene lost 2 bases, with 10 bases spanning the gap. CDR1 is PRHDT and CDR2 is FYEKMQ in the germline V gene (reference sequence). CDR3 length: 15 residues. CDR3 residues: CASSEQQPGANVLTF. The CDR3 DNA is TGTGCCAGCAGCGAGCAACAGCCTGGGGCCAACGTCCTGACTTTC.

In regard to this clone: Other nucleotide sequences in the sample specify the same CDR3. This chain joins TRBV9 and TRBJ2-5; D gene uncertain. Germline V CDR1 and CDR2: SGDLS, YYNGEE. The CDR3 contains 14 residues. V was shortened by 0 bases and J by 4 bases, with 10 bases between the two germline ends. The CDR3 sequence is CASSVGMAGETQYF. The CDR3 bases are TGTGCCAGCAGCGTAGGAATGGCTGGAGAGACCCAGTACTTC.

The rearrangement uses TRBV7-3 and TRBJ2-3, with 10 bases fitting TRBD2. CDR3 length equals 19 residues. V was clipped by 5 bases and J by 5 bases; unmatched bases: 19. Germline V CDR1 and CDR2: SGHTA, FQGTGA. The CDR3 here is CASSPFLLAGPSSGDTQYF. In DNA, the CDR3 is TGTGCCAGCAGCCCGTTCCTACTAGCGGGGCCCAGTAGTGGAGATACGCAGTATTTT. Looking up the rest from reference TRBV7-3 and TRBJ2-3 gives the full variable domain: GAGVSQTPSNKVTEKGKYVELRCDPISGHTALYWYRQSLGQGPEFLIYFQGTGAADDSGLPNDRFFAVRPEGSVSTLKIQRTERGDSAVYLCASSPFLLAGPSSGDTQYFGPGTRLTVL.

The V gene is TRBV10-3, the J gene TRBJ1-5, with unresolved D. The germline CDR1 and CDR2 sequences are ENHRY and SYGVKD. The ends were cut back, 0 bases at V and 6 bases at J, with 12 bases in the middle. CDR3 length: 15 amino acids. CDR3 DNA: TGTGCCATCAGTGAGTCTAACACCCTAGGTCAGCCCCAGCATTTT. Protein sequence: CAISESNTLGQPQHF.

The CDR3 DNA sequence: TGTGCCAGCAGCCACGGAAGTGGGACAGGGACCTACAATGAGCAGTTCTTC. The encoded protein is CASSHGSGTGTYNEQFF. This chain uses TRBV11-2 with TRBJ2-1; 9 nucleotides align to TRBD1. The CDR3 runs to 17 residues. The germline V gene has CDR1 SGHAT and CDR2 FQNNGV. The ends lost 5 bases at V and 2 bases at J; junction bases unmatched: 10.

The rearrangement joins TRBV18 to TRBJ1-4; D remains unclear. The CDR3 covers 16 residues. Trimming removed 3 bases from V and 0 bases from J, with 11 bases in between. Germline loops: CDR1 KGHSH, CDR2 LQKENI. In DNA, the CDR3 is TGTGCCAGCTCACCGGGCCAGCTTGCAACTAATGAAAAACTGTTTTTT. It codes for CASSPGQLATNEKLFF. Full variable domain (rest looked up from reference TRBV18 and TRBJ1-4): NAGVMQNPRHLVRRRGQEARLRCSPMKGHSHVYWYRQLPEEGLKFMVYLQKENIIDESGMPKERFSAEFPKEGPSILRIQQVVRGDSAAYFCASSPGQLATNEKLFFGSGTQLSVL.

The chain joins TRBV25-1 to TRBJ1-1; 8 nucleotides match TRBD1. CDR1 and CDR2 (germline): MGHDK, SYGVNS. The CDR3 length is 14 residues. Trimming removed 7 bases from V and 0 bases from J; junction bases left unmatched: 4. CDR3 amino acids: CASTKTGVNTEAFF. CDR3 DNA sequence: TGTGCCAGCACCAAGACAGGGGTGAACACTGAAGCTTTCTTT. The full variable domain, its missing parts supplied by reference TRBV25-1 and TRBJ1-1, is EADIYQTPRYLVIGTGKKITLECSQTMGHDKMYWYQQDPGMELHLIHYSYGVNSTEKGDLSSESTVSRIRTEHFPLTLESARPSHTSQYLCASTKTGVNTEAFFGQGTRLTVV.

The rearrangement joins TRBV19 to TRBJ2-3, with 12 nucleotides matching TRBD2. With 5 bases clipped from V and 2 bases from J, the junction kept 5 bases outside the gene matches. CDR3 length equals 16 residues. Per germline, CDR1 LNHDA and CDR2 SQIVND (reference sequence). CDR3 loop: CASSFRTSGVTDTQYF. The CDR3 DNA reads TGTGCCAGTAGTTTTCGGACTAGCGGGGTCACAGATACGCAGTATTTT.

The chain has TRBV5-1 and TRBJ1-2, with 12 nucleotides matching TRBD1. The CDR3 extends over 18 amino acids. The ends lost 0 bases at V and 8 bases at J; junction bases unmatched: 14. Per the germline V gene, CDR1 is SGHRS and CDR2 is YFSETQ. CDR3 coding DNA: TGCGCCAGCAGCTTGGAGGGACAGGGGGCCTTCAGTTCGGTGGGCTACACCTTC. It translates to CASSLEGQGAFSSVGYTF.

The chain carries TRBV7-2 and TRBJ2-7, with D possibly TRBD1 on 6 matching bases. Per the germline V gene, CDR1 is SGHTA and CDR2 is FQGNSA. V was shortened by 3 bases and J by 6 bases, with 12 bases between the two germline ends. The CDR3 sequence is 13 residues long. The CDR3 here is CASSLRGIGEQYF. For the CDR3, the DNA is TGTGCCAGCAGCTTGAGGGGGATTGGCGAGCAGTACTTC. The entire variable domain, with the rest obtained from reference TRBV7-2 and TRBJ2-7, is as follows: GAGVSQSPSNKVTEKGKDVELRCDPISGHTALYWYRQSLGQGLEFLIYFQGNSAPDKSGLPSDRFSAERTGGSVSTLTIQRTQQEDSAVYLCASSLRGIGEQYFGPGTRLTVT.

The J gene is TRBJ2-1, the V gene TRBV7-9; TRBD1 aligns across 7 bases. The CDR3 is 13 amino acids. Looked up from germline, CDR1 is SEHNR and CDR2 is FQNEAQ (reference sequence). V was pared by 3 bases and J by 8 bases, with 4 bases of the junction left unmatched. The CDR3 bases are TGTGCCAGCAGCTTGGCCGACAGGGATGAGCAGTTCTTC. Translating it yields CASSLADRDEQFF.

The gene calls are TRBV24-1 and TRBJ1-3; D ambiguous. The germline V gene has CDR1 KGHDR and CDR2 SFDVKD. The CDR3 consists of 13 residues. With 6 bases removed from V and 6 bases from J, the gap between germline ends came to 11 bases. CDR3 residues: CATSSGNENTIYF. In DNA form, the CDR3 reads TGTGCCACCAGTTCGGGGAACGAAAACACCATATATTTT.

V gene TRBV6-6 combines with J gene TRBJ1-5, with a weak D call TRBD1 (5 bases). Between the trimmed V and J ends, which lost 4 bases and 6 bases, there was a span of 10 bases. CDR3 length: 13 residues. Germline CDR1 reads MNHNY; CDR2 reads SVGAGI (reference sequence). CDR3 sequence: CASSSGGTQPQHF. DNA of the CDR3: TGTGCCAGCAGTTCCGGAGGGACTCAGCCCCAGCATTTT.

A single count supports this clone. V and J are TRBV27 and TRBJ1-6, with D tentatively TRBD1 (5 bases). The germline V gene encodes CDR1 MNHEY and CDR2 SMNVEV (reference sequence). Trimming pared 8 bases from V and 7 bases from J, leaving 18 bases between. The CDR3 has 15 amino acids. CDR3 residues: CASGYPTTVNSPLHF. The CDR3, as DNA: TGTGCCAGCGGATACCCGACGACAGTAAATTCACCCCTCCACTTT.

The V call is TRBV28, the J call TRBJ1-1; 9 positions match TRBD1. Germline V CDR1 and CDR2: MDHEN, SYDVKM. The CDR3 is made up of 14 amino acids. Trimming at V came to 3 bases and at J to 4 bases, leaving 3 bases not matched to a gene. The CDR3, as DNA: TGTGCCAGCAGTTTGGGGGACAGGGCCACTGAAGCTTTCTTT. It is translated as CASSLGDRATEAFF.

CDR3 sequence: CASSIDSGGTYNEQFF. CDR3 nucleotide sequence: TGTGCCAGTAGTATAGACAGCGGGGGGACCTACAATGAGCAGTTCTTC. J is TRBJ2-1 and V is TRBV19, with 9 bases fitting TRBD2. Germline V gives CDR1 LNHDA, CDR2 SQIVND (reference sequence). This CDR3 is built from 16 residues. The trim removed 0 bases at V and 2 bases at J, leaving 2 bases unmatched.

The table lists this clone with a count of one. The chain carries TRBV27 and TRBJ2-7; 8 bases agree with TRBD1. The CDR3 is 15 residues long. Germline values: CDR1 MNHEY, CDR2 SMNVEV (reference sequence). V dropped 5 bases and J dropped 9; count of bases not matched to a gene: 15. For the CDR3, the DNA is TGTGCCAGCAGTCCCTCTGGGACAGGTAAGAACTGGCAGTACTTC. Its translation: CASSPSGTGKNWQYF.

The chain uses TRBV7-9 and TRBJ2-1; 13 bases map to TRBD2. Trimming at V came to 3 bases and at J to 10 bases, leaving 12 bases not matched to a gene. The CDR3 length is 17 residues. Germline values: CDR1 SEHNR, CDR2 FQNEAQ (reference sequence). This chain's CDR3 is CASSFRGLAGFSNEQFF. CDR3 sequence (DNA): TGTGCCAGCAGCTTTAGGGGACTAGCGGGGTTCAGTAACGAGCAGTTCTTC.

V and J are TRBV6-2 or TRBV6-3 and TRBJ1-2; D remains unclear. The V end lost 6 bases, the J end lost 6 bases, and 14 bases lay between the germline ends. CDR1 MNHEY and CDR2 SVGEGT come from the germline V gene. The CDR3 has 13 residues. CDR3 DNA: TGTGCCAGCAGCGACTGGGTTTTCGATGGCTACACCTTC. Amino acids: CASSDWVFDGYTF.

This rearrangement joins TRBV28 to TRBJ1-5; D not certain. Per germline, CDR1 MDHEN and CDR2 SYDVKM. The V end was cut by 1 base, the J end by 6 bases, with 16 bases between. This CDR3 is built from 16 residues. The chain's CDR3 is CASSLSRRITGQPQHF. CDR3 DNA: TGTGCCAGCAGTTTATCGAGGAGGATAACCGGTCAGCCCCAGCATTTT.

The chain employs TRBV18 and TRBJ2-1; possibly TRBD2 for D (5 bases). Per germline, CDR1 KGHSH and CDR2 LQKENI. This CDR3 contains 15 residues. V was pared by 6 bases and J by 5 bases, with 17 bases between. For the CDR3, the DNA is TGTGCCAGCTCTCCTGCAGGACTTGGGAACAATGAGCAGTTCTTC. Its translation is CASSPAGLGNNEQFF.

V is TRBV5-1 and J is TRBJ2-7; D not resolved. The germline V gene encodes CDR1 SGHRS and CDR2 YFSETQ. The CDR3 is 12 residues long. The V and J ends lost 2 bases and 3 bases respectively, with 6 bases between them. The CDR3 spells CASSFGGYEQYF. The CDR3 bases are TGCGCCAGCAGCTTCGGCGGCTACGAGCAGTACTTC.

The chain carries TRBV2 and TRBJ2-3, with 7 positions matching TRBD2. This CDR3 comprises 14 residues. With V trimmed by 7 bases and J by 0 bases, 4 bases remained unmatched. Germline loops: CDR1 SNHLY, CDR2 FYNNEI. The CDR3 is CASTRAGSTDTQYF. The CDR3 DNA is TGTGCCAGCACCCGAGCGGGGAGCACAGATACGCAGTATTTT.

The chain has TRBV27 and TRBJ2-2, with 8 bases fitting TRBD2. Germline lookup yields CDR1 MNHEY and CDR2 SMNVEV (reference sequence). The V gene end was trimmed by 5 bases and the J gene end by 1 base; junction bases not matched to a gene: 3. This CDR3 has 15 amino acids. Here the CDR3 reads CASSQAGGNTGELFF. The CDR3 region has the DNA TGTGCCAGCAGTCAGGCGGGGGGGAACACCGGGGAGCTGTTTTTT.

This clone has just a few counts. The chain combines TRBV9 with TRBJ2-2; the D is unclear. This CDR3 has 16 residues. V gave up 0 bases and J gave up 4 bases, with 13 bases separating them. Per the germline V gene, CDR1 is SGDLS and CDR2 is YYNGEE. The CDR3 spells CASSVGNMVITGELFF. The CDR3, as DNA: TGTGCCAGCAGCGTAGGCAACATGGTTATCACCGGGGAGCTGTTTTTT. The whole variable domain, remainder taken from reference TRBV9 and TRBJ2-2, is DSGVTQTPKHLITATGQRVTLRCSPRSGDLSVYWYQQSLDQGLQFLIQYYNGEERAKGNILERFSAQQFPDLHSELNLSSLELGDSALYFCASSVGNMVITGELFFGEGSRLTVL.

This clone has a handful of counts. The chain recombines TRBV7-2 with TRBJ2-3; 7 bases are a match to TRBD1. Germline V CDR1 and CDR2: SGHTA, FQGNSA. The CDR3 spans 16 residues. The V segment lost 2 bases and the J segment 5 bases; nucleotides outside the gene matches: 10. The CDR3, as DNA: TGTGCCAGCAGCTTATGGGGGCAGGGGGTCGGAGATACGCAGTATTTT. Protein: CASSLWGQGVGDTQYF.

The chain couples TRBV11-2 to TRBJ2-3; 7 bases agree with TRBD1. V trimming: 4 bases; J trimming: 2 bases; junction bases outside the gene matches: 6. The length of the CDR3 is 15 residues. Germline assignment: CDR1 SGHAT and CDR2 FQNNGV. The CDR3 region has the DNA TGTGCCAGCAGCTCGGACAGGAACCCCACAGATACGCAGTATTTT. Its translation is CASSSDRNPTDTQYF.

The chain combines TRBV6-5 with TRBJ1-5; no reliable D call. CDR1 MNHEY and CDR2 SVGAGI come from the germline V gene. V lost 5 bases and J lost 7, with 12 bases in between. The length of the CDR3 is 13 residues. The CDR3 coding sequence is TGTGCCAGCAGTACAGACGGGGAGCAGCCCCAGCATTTT. Translated: CASSTDGEQPQHF.

The chain joins TRBV5-4 to TRBJ2-1; 8 bases align to TRBD2. This CDR3 spans 16 amino acids. The V segment lost 4 bases and the J segment 2 bases; nucleotides outside the gene matches: 8. Germline-derived CDR1 and CDR2 are SGHNT and YYREEE (reference sequence). CDR3 DNA sequence: TGTGCCAGCAGCGCCCCCGGCGGGGGGACCTACAATGAGCAGTTCTTC. Amino acid sequence: CASSAPGGGTYNEQFF.